This TCR beta chain appears in the sequencing data of a study of T-cell memory formation after mild COVID-19. The CDR3 extends over 13 amino acids. Trimming shortened V by 3 bases and J by 7 bases, and 9 bases separated the two germline ends. A single record per CDR3 protein comes from TCRdb applying MiXCR to the 5' RACE reads. The sample lists about 280,000 distinct CDR3 sequences; 7.5% to 9.5% were seen once. The sequenced sample consisted of PBMCs or a T cell subset sorted from them (not recorded which). This clonotype was sampled from a man in his late teens or twenties who had mild COVID-19 (a few samples of this study predate the infection). Cell type and time point are not known. V is TRBV12-3 or TRBV12-4 and J is TRBJ2-2; D call uncertain. CDR3 region: CASSLGAHGELFF. CDR3 in DNA: TGTGCCAGCAGTTTGGGTGCTCACGGGGAGCTGTTTTTT.